This T cell receptor (beta chain) was profiled in a study of shared clonotypes between healthy human individuals. Germline assignment: CDR1 SGHRS and CDR2 YFSETQ. Unmatched junction bases numbered 4, after V lost 5 bases and J lost 4 bases. There are 14 residues in the CDR3. Here immunoSEQ multiplex PCR was the method, and the copy in TCRdb shows in-frame clones only, minus some. The sample comprises a few million clones, about nine tenths of which are singletons, and approximately 0.39% rests with the top ten. Source material: naive CD4+ T cells from PBMCs. This sample's subset: CD45RA+ positively selected. The receptor was derived from a man younger than 35 in good health. Some clones in this sample may be carry-over from other donors' samples. This chain joins TRBV5-1 and TRBJ2-7; 12 nucleotides match TRBD2. CDR3: CASRRTSGTYEQYF. For the CDR3, the DNA is TGCGCCAGCAGAAGGACTAGCGGGACATACGAGCAGTACTTC.